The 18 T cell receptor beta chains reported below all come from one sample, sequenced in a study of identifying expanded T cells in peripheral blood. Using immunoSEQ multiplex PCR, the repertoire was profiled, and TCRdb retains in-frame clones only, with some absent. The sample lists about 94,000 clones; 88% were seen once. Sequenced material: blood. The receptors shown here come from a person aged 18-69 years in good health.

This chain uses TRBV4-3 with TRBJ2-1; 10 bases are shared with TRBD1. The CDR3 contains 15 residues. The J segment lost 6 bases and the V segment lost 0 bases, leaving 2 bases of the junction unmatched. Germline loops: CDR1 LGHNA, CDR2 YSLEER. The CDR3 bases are TGCGCCAGCAGCCAAGATGGACAGGGGGGCAATGAGCAGTTCTTC. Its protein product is CASSQDGQGGNEQFF.

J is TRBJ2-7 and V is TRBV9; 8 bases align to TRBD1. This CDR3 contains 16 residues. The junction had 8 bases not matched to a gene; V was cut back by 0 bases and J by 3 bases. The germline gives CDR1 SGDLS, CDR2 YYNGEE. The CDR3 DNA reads TGTGCCAGCAGCGTAGGCAGCCAGGGGGCCGGCTACGAGCAGTACTTC. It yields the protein CASSVGSQGAGYEQYF. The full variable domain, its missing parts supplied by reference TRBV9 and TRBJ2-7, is DSGVTQTPKHLITATGQRVTLRCSPRSGDLSVYWYQQSLDQGLQFLIQYYNGEERAKGNILERFSAQQFPDLHSELNLSSLELGDSALYFCASSVGSQGAGYEQYFGPGTRLTVT.

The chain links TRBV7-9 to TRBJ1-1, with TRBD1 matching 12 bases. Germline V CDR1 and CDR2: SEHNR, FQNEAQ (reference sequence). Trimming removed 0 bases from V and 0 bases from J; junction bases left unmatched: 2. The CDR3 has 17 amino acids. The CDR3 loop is CASSLAGTGGMNTEAFF. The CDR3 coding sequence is TGTGCCAGCAGCTTAGCTGGGACAGGGGGCATGAACACTGAAGCTTTCTTT.

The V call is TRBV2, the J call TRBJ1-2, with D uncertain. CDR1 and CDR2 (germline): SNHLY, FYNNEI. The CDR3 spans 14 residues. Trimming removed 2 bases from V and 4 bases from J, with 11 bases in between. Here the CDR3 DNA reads TGTGCCAGCAGTGAAACCCTCCAGAGCTATGGCTACACCTTC. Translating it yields CASSETLQSYGYTF.

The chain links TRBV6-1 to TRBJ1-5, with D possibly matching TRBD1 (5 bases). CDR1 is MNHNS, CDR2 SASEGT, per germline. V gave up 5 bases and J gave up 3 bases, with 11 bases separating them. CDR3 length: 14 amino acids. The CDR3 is CASSSRDLNQPQHF. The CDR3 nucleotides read TGTGCCAGCAGTTCCAGGGACCTCAATCAGCCCCAGCATTTT.

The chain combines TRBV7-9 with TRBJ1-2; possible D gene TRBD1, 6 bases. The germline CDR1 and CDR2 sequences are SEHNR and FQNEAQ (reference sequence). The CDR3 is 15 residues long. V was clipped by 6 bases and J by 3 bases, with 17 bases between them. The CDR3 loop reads CASSKAGAEDYGYTF. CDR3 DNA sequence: TGTGCCAGCAGTAAAGCGGGGGCGGAAGACTATGGCTACACCTTC.

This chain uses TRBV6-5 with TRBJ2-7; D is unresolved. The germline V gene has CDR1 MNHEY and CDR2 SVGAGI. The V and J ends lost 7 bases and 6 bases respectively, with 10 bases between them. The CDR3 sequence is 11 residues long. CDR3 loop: CASKVSGEQYF. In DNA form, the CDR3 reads TGTGCCAGCAAAGTCTCGGGCGAGCAGTACTTC.

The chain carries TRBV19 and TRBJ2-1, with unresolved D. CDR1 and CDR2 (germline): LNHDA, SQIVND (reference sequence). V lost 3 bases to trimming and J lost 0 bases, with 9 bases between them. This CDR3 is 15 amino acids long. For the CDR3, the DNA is TGTGCCAGTAGTATCAGCCAGTCCTCCTACAATGAGCAGTTCTTC. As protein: CASSISQSSYNEQFF.

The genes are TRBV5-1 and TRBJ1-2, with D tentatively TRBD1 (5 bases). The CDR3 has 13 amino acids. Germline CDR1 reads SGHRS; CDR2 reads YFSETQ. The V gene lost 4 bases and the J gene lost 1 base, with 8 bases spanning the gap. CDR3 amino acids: CASSLQVNYGYTF. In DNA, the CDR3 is TGCGCCAGCAGCCTACAGGTTAACTATGGCTACACCTTC.

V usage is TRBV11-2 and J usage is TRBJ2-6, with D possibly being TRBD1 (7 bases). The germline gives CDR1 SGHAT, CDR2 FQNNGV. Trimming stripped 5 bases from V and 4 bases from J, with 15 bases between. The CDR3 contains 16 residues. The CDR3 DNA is TGTGCCAGCAGCCTCCCCGCGGGACAGGGGGCCAACGTCCTGACTTTC. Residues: CASSLPAGQGANVLTF.

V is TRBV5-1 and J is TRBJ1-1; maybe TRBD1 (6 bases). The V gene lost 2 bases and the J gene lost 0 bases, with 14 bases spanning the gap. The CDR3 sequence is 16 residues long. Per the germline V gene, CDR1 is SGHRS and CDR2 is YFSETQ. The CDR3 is CASSFQPGDLNTEAFF. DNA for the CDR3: TGCGCCAGCAGCTTTCAGCCAGGGGATCTGAACACTGAAGCTTTCTTT.

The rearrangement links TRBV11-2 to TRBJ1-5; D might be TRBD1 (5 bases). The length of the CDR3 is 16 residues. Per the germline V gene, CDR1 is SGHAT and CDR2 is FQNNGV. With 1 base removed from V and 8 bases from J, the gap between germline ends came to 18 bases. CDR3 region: CASSLGVGLGQEPQHF. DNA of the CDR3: TGTGCCAGCAGCTTAGGGGTAGGGCTGGGGCAAGAGCCCCAGCATTTT.

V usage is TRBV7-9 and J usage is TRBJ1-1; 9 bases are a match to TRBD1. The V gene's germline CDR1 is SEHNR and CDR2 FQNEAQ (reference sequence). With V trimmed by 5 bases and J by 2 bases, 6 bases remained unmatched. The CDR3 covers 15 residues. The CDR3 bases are TGTGCCAGCAGCAGAGGACAGGGGTTTAACACTGAAGCTTTCTTT. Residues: CASSRGQGFNTEAFF.

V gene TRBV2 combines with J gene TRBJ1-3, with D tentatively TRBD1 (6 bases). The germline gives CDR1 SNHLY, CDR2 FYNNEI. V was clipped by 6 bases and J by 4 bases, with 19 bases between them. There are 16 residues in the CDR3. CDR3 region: CASRFGTGTLGNTIYF. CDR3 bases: TGTGCCAGCAGATTTGGAACAGGGACTTTAGGAAACACCATATATTTT.

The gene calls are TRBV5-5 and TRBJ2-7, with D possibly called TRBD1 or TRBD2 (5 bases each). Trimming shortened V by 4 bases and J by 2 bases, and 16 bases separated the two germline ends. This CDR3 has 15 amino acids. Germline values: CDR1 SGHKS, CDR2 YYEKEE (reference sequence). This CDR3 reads CASSIRGGPTYEQYF. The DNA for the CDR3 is TGTGCCAGCAGCATACGTGGGGGACCGACCTACGAGCAGTACTTC.

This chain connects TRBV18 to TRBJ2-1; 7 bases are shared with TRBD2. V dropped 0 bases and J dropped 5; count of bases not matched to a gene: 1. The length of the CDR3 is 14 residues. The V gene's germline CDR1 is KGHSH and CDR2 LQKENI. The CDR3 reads CASSPPSGNNEQFF. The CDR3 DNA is TGTGCCAGCTCACCACCGAGCGGGAACAATGAGCAGTTCTTC.

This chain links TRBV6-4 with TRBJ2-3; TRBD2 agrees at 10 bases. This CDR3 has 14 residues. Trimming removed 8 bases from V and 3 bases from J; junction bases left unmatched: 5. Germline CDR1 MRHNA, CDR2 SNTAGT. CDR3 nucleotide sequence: TGTGCCAGCCGCACTAGCGGGAATACAGATACGCAGTATTTT. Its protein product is CASRTSGNTDTQYF.

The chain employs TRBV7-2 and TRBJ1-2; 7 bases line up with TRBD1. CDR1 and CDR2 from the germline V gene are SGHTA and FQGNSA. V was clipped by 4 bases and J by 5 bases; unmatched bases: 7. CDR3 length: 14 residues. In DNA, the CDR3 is TGTGCCAGCAGCTCCTATCAGGGACAGTATGGCTACACCTTC. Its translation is CASSSYQGQYGYTF. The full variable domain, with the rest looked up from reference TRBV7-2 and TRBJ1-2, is GAGVSQSPSNKVTEKGKDVELRCDPISGHTALYWYRQSLGQGLEFLIYFQGNSAPDKSGLPSDRFSAERTGGSVSTLTIQRTQQEDSAVYLCASSSYQGQYGYTFGSGTRLTVV.